The next 22 T cell receptor beta chains were all read from a single sample in a study of blood T cells in healthy people across ages. A J-beta primer mix and a sample-barcoded 5' primer were used in a second PCR of about 7 to 12 cycles. TCRdb re-called the 5' RACE reads through MiXCR, storing one row per CDR3 protein. Here the sample spans 1.4 million or so distinct CDR3 sequences, approximately 39% being singletons. Sequencing used blood. The source is a woman aged 18-30 years in good health.

The chain uses TRBV6-1 and TRBJ2-5, with D possibly being TRBD1 (6 bases). Per germline, CDR1 MNHNS and CDR2 SASEGT. The CDR3 runs 12 residues. CDR3 nucleotide sequence: TGTACCACCACAGGGAACCAAGAGACCCAGTACTTC. This codes for CTTTGNQETQYF.

The chain carries TRBV5-1 and TRBJ2-1, with TRBD2 matching over 12 bases. Per germline, CDR1 SGHRS and CDR2 YFSETQ. This CDR3 comprises 16 residues. The trim removed 1 base at V and 6 bases at J, leaving 5 bases unmatched. The DNA for the CDR3 is TGCGCCAGCAGCTTGATCCCTAGCGGGGGGGCCAATGAGCAGTTCTTC. It is translated as CASSLIPSGGANEQFF.

This chain connects TRBV20-1 to TRBJ2-1; 11 positions match TRBD2. The CDR3 contains 13 residues. Germline V gene lookup returns CDR1 DFQATT and CDR2 SNEGSKA (reference sequence). V gave up 5 bases and J gave up 7 bases; unmatched junction bases: 4. DNA for the CDR3: TGCAGTGCTCCCAGGACTAGCGGGAATGAGCAGTTCTTC. Protein: CSAPRTSGNEQFF.

This clonotype was observed many times. The chain employs TRBV28 and TRBJ2-1, with a tentative D call TRBD2 (5 bases). The length of the CDR3 is 12 residues. CDR1 and CDR2 (germline): MDHEN, SYDVKM. The ends were cut back, 8 bases at V and 1 base at J, with 6 bases in the middle. CDR3 sequence: CASGSSYNEQFF. CDR3 nucleotide sequence: TGTGCCAGCGGGAGTTCCTACAATGAGCAGTTCTTC.

The V call is TRBV11-2, the J call TRBJ1-6; no clear D gene. CDR3 length: 14 amino acids. Germline V CDR1 and CDR2: SGHAT, FQNNGV. The V end was cut by 6 bases, the J end by 8 bases, with 14 bases between. This chain's CDR3 is CASSASNPHSPLHF. As DNA, the CDR3 is TGTGCCAGCAGTGCAAGCAACCCCCATTCACCCCTCCACTTT.

This clonotype was seen a handful of times. The chain links TRBV7-9 to TRBJ2-1; D is possibly TRBD1 (5 bases). This CDR3 is 16 amino acids long. The germline CDR1 and CDR2 sequences are SEHNR and FQNEAQ (reference sequence). Trimming cost V 2 bases and J 2 bases, with 13 bases left between them. The CDR3 nucleotides read TGTGCCAGCAGCTTAAATCAGGGTGCCCCCTACAATGAGCAGTTCTTC. Translating gives CASSLNQGAPYNEQFF. The full variable domain, rest sourced from reference TRBV7-9 and TRBJ2-1, is DTGVSQNPRHKITKRGQNVTFRCDPISEHNRLYWYRQTLGQGPEFLTYFQNEAQLEKSRLLSDRFSAERPKGSFSTLEIQRTEQGDSAMYLCASSLNQGAPYNEQFFGPGTRLTVL.

This chain uses TRBV7-3 with TRBJ2-1; tentative D call: TRBD2 (7 bases). The CDR3 runs to 17 residues. Trimming took 2 bases from V and 3 from J, leaving 17 bases between them. Germline CDR1 reads SGHTA; CDR2 reads FQGTGA. The CDR3 sequence: CASSLGLGGGGYNEQFF. The CDR3 bases are TGTGCCAGCAGCTTAGGGTTAGGGGGAGGGGGCTACAATGAGCAGTTCTTC.

In this sample, this clonotype turned up once. The chain joins TRBV27 to TRBJ2-5; weak D call: TRBD1 (6 bases). The CDR3 sequence is 15 residues long. Between the trimmed V and J ends, which lost 4 bases and 2 bases, there was a span of 14 bases. Germline V lookup: CDR1 MNHEY, CDR2 SMNVEV (reference sequence). In DNA, the CDR3 is TGTGCCAGCAGTTCCTCAGGGGCTGTACAAGAGACCCAGTACTTC. Protein: CASSSSGAVQETQYF.

This clonotype was seen only once. The chain employs TRBV3-1 and TRBJ2-7; TRBD2 matches at 9 bases. After removal of 4 bases from V and 4 bases from J, the junction contained 14 bases not matched to a gene. This CDR3 is built from 17 residues. CDR1 and CDR2 (germline): LGHDT, YNNKEL (reference sequence). The CDR3 loop is CASSRILSRGGLYEQYF. In nucleotides, the CDR3 is TGTGCCAGCAGCCGAATTCTTTCGCGGGGGGGACTGTACGAGCAGTACTTC.

V usage is TRBV21-1 and J usage is TRBJ1-2; the table's TRBD1 call for D was not verified on the DNA. TRBV21-1 is a pseudogene locus. This CDR3 contains 14 residues. CDR3 in amino acids: CASSRDRGQDGYTF. The CDR3 DNA follows: TGTGCCAGCAGTAGGGACAGGGGGCAGGATGGCTACACCTTC.

The chain employs TRBV20-1 and TRBJ2-2; TRBD2 matches 7 bases. J lost 2 bases, V lost 2 bases, and 11 bases had no gene match. CDR1 is DFQATT and CDR2 is SNEGSKA in the germline V gene (reference sequence). This CDR3 is built from 17 residues. CDR3 protein: CSARLAVPPGNTGELFF. CDR3 nucleotide sequence: TGCAGTGCTAGACTAGCGGTACCTCCCGGAAACACCGGGGAGCTGTTTTTT.

V usage is TRBV7-2 and J usage is TRBJ2-5; D ambiguous. The length of the CDR3 is 14 residues. V lost 6 bases and J lost 11, with 22 bases in between. The germline CDR1 and CDR2 sequences are SGHTA and FQGNSA. Written as DNA, the CDR3 is TGTGCCAGCAGGATAGGGTCTGGCTACAATGAGCAGTACTTC. Protein product: CASRIGSGYNEQYF.

The chain couples TRBV27 to TRBJ1-6, with unresolved D. The length of the CDR3 is 17 residues. V lost 3 bases and J lost 0, with 12 bases in between. Germline V lookup: CDR1 MNHEY, CDR2 SMNVEV (reference sequence). CDR3 residues: CASSFSWAGSYNSPLHF. In DNA, the CDR3 is TGTGCCAGCAGTTTTTCATGGGCTGGCTCCTATAATTCACCCCTCCACTTT.

A few counts support this clonotype. The chain recombines TRBV7-2 with TRBJ1-2, with D possibly matching TRBD1 (5 bases). V lost 1 base to trimming and J lost 1 base, with 19 bases between them. The CDR3 contains 18 residues. Germline V gene lookup returns CDR1 SGHTA and CDR2 FQGNSA. CDR3 in DNA: TGTGCCAGCAGCTTAGTCTTTTGGGCGGACAACCTTAACTATGGCTACACCTTC. This gives the protein CASSLVFWADNLNYGYTF.

This chain links TRBV20-1 with TRBJ1-6; D remains unclear. From germline, CDR1 is DFQATT and CDR2 SNEGSKA (reference sequence). Trimming cost V 3 bases and J 4 bases, with 16 bases left between them. The CDR3 runs to 16 residues. The CDR3 nucleotides read TGCAGTGCTAGCAACCCTCCCCCGGGTTATAATTCACCCCTCCACTTT. Translation: CSASNPPPGYNSPLHF.

This chain joins TRBV27 and TRBJ1-4; 8 bases are shared with TRBD1. CDR1 is MNHEY and CDR2 is SMNVEV in the germline V gene (reference sequence). There are 14 residues in the CDR3. Unmatched junction bases numbered 4, after V lost 5 bases and J lost 5 bases. For the CDR3, the DNA is TGTGCCAGCAGTCTTTGGACAGGGAATGAAAAACTGTTTTTT. It is translated as CASSLWTGNEKLFF.

The rearrangement uses TRBV7-2 and TRBJ2-2; TRBD1 aligns across 7 bases. V gave up 6 bases and J gave up 2 bases; unmatched junction bases: 6. The CDR3 is 15 residues long. Germline CDR1 SGHTA, CDR2 FQGNSA. CDR3 DNA sequence: TGTGCCAGCAGGAAGGGGACAGCAAACACCGGGGAGCTGTTTTTT. Its protein product is CASRKGTANTGELFF.

This clonotype showed up just once. At one end, the junction sequence differs from germline, possibly due to a read error. The chain uses TRBV10-2 and TRBJ1-2; D is uncertain. The germline gives CDR1 WSHSY, CDR2 SAAADI. The CDR3 runs to 15 residues. CDR3 sequence reads: CASSESPFSTYDYTF. In DNA form, the CDR3 reads TGCGCCAGCAGTGAGTCGCCCTTCTCGACTTATGACTACACCTTC.

There are a few counts of this clonotype. The chain couples TRBV4-3 to TRBJ1-1, with 10 bases identical to TRBD1. CDR1 LGHNA and CDR2 YSLEER come from the germline V gene. The V and J ends lost 0 bases and 4 bases, in that order; junction bases with no gene match: 8. The CDR3 sequence is 17 residues long. CDR3 loop: CASSQDARDRGGTEAFF. The DNA for the CDR3 is TGCGCCAGCAGCCAAGATGCGCGGGACAGGGGCGGCACTGAAGCTTTCTTT.

With respect to this clonotype: Relative to the germline gene, one junction end is altered; a read error may explain this. V is TRBV5-6 and J is TRBJ1-2, with D unresolved. The CDR3 contains 13 residues. Germline CDR1 SGHDT, CDR2 YYEEEE. CDR3 bases: TGTGCCTGCAGCTTGTCACTGCGCGGGGGCTACACCTTC. The encoded protein is CACSLSLRGGYTF.

J is TRBJ2-5 and V is TRBV2; no clear D gene. The germline V gene encodes CDR1 SNHLY and CDR2 FYNNEI. Trimming pared 5 bases from V and 13 bases from J, leaving 14 bases between. This CDR3 contains 11 residues. Written as DNA, the CDR3 is TGTGCCAGCAGTACTGGACGAGTACCGTACTTC. Translation gives CASSTGRVPYF.

This clonotype has a handful of counts. This sequence joins TRBV25-1 and TRBJ1-3; D unresolved. This CDR3 spans 13 amino acids. V was pared by 7 bases and J by 7 bases, with 14 bases between. Germline-derived CDR1 and CDR2 are MGHDK and SYGVNS. The CDR3 DNA sequence: TGTGCCAGCACTGGTGTAATGCGCAACACCATATATTTT. This gives the protein CASTGVMRNTIYF.